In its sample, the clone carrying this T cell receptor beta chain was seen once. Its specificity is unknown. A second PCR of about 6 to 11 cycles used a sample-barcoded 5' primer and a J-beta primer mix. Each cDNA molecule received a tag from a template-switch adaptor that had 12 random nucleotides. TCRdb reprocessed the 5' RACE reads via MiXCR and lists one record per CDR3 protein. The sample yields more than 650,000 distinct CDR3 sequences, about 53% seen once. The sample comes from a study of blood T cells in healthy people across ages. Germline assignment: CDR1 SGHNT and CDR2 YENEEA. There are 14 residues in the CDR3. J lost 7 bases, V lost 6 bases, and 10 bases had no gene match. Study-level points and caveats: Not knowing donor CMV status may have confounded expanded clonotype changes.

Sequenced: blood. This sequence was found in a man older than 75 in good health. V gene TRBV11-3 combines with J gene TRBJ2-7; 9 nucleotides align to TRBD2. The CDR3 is CASRAGGPYNEQYF. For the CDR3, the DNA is TGTGCCAGCAGGGCGGGAGGGCCTTACAATGAGCAGTACTTC.